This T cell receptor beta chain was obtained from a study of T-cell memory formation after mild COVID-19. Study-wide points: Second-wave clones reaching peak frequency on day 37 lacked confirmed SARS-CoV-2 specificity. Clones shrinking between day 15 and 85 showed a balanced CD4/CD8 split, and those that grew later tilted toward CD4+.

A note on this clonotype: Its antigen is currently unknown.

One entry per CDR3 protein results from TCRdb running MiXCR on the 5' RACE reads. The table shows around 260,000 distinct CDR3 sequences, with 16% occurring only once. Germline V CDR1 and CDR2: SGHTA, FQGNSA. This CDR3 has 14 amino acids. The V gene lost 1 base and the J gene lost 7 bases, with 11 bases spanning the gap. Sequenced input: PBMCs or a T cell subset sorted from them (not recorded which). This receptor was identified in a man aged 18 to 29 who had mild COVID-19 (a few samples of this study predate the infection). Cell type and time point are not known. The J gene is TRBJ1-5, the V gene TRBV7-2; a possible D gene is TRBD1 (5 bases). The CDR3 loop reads CASSLGGGPQPQHF. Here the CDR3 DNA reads TGTGCCAGCAGCTTAGGGGGGGGACCCCAGCCCCAGCATTTT.